This TCR beta chain comes out of a study of T-cell reconstitution after alpha-beta-depleted transplantation in children (TCRdb year 2016). Regarding the study in general: The study quantitatively tracked T-cell immune reconstitution after TCRalphabeta/CD19-depleted allogeneic hematopoietic cell transplantation in children using TCR repertoire profiling.

This sample's time point label indicates: day 60 (about 2 months) after transplantation. Taken with the paper, the label for treatment or condition translates to: allogeneic hematopoietic cell transplantation with graft depleted of TCRalphabeta T cells and CD19 B cells. Transplant recipients were children who received TCRalphabeta/CD19-depleted allogeneic hematopoietic cell grafts. This clonotype occurred many times. No antigen is known for it. It has no much larger one-base neighbor in the sample; base qualities were not kept. The investigation overall reported the following: In some patients, the high TCRbeta diversity seen at day 60 was put down to recipient T cells and intrathymic progenitors that had survived conditioning. About two months after transplant, the apparently early recovery of alphabetaT-cell counts reportedly depended on just several hundred clones that had expanded rapidly and came from non-depleted graft cells. The frequencies of hyperexpanded clones fell over the following months, and after one year, T-cell counts and TCRbeta diversity were mostly attributed to newly produced T cells.

Library method: PCR. TCRdb lists the instrument as Illumina HiSeq 2500. To normalize quantification of the TCRbeta repertoire, the TCR libraries were built with molecular barcoding that relied on unique molecular identifiers. TCRdb itself trimmed the public reads at Q25 with fastp, ran MiXCR and retained productive beta chains. When rows share a CDR3 protein, they turn into one entry using the most common DNA and genes. The sample table contains approximately 97,000 distinct CDR3 sequences; only one count was recorded for around 5.9% of them. About 6.1% of the sample is taken by the ten largest. Here V drops 6 bases and J drops 7 bases, and the junction holds 6 bases not matched to any gene. The CDR3 has 14 amino acids, counting the end cysteine and phenylalanine. The entry retains the CDR3 DNA only, 42 bases that are in frame from base 1.

The material sequenced was PBMCs, mostly from graft donor cells, taken 60 days after TCRalphabeta/CD19-depleted stem cell transplant. The TCR was taken from a female patient aged 2-10 years who had a stem cell transplant for Fanconi anemia, so the T cells may come from the graft donor. The rearrangement combines TRBV12-3 or TRBV12-4 with TRBJ2-2, with 9 bases aligning to TRBD1. The CDR3 region: CASSPTGGFGELFF. The sequenced DNA: TGTGCCAGCAGCCCGACAGGGGGTTTCGGGGAGCTGTTTTTT.